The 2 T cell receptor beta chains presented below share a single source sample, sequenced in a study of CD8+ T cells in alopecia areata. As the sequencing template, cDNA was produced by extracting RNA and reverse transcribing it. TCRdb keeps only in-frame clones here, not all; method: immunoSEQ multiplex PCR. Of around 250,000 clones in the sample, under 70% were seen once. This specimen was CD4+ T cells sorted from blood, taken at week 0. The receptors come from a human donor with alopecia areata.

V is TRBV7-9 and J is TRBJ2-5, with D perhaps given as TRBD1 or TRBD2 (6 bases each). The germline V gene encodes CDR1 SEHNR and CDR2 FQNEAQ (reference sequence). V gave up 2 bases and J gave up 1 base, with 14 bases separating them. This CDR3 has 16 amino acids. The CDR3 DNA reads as TGTGCCAGCAGCTTATTCGGCAGGGGAGGCCAAGAGACCCAGTACTTC. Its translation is CASSLFGRGGQETQYF.

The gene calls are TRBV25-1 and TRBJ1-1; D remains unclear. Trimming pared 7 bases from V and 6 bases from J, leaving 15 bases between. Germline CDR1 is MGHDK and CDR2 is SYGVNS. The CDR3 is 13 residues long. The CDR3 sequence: CASTPTGNAEAFF. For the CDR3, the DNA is TGTGCCAGCACCCCGACTGGTAACGCTGAAGCTTTCTTT.